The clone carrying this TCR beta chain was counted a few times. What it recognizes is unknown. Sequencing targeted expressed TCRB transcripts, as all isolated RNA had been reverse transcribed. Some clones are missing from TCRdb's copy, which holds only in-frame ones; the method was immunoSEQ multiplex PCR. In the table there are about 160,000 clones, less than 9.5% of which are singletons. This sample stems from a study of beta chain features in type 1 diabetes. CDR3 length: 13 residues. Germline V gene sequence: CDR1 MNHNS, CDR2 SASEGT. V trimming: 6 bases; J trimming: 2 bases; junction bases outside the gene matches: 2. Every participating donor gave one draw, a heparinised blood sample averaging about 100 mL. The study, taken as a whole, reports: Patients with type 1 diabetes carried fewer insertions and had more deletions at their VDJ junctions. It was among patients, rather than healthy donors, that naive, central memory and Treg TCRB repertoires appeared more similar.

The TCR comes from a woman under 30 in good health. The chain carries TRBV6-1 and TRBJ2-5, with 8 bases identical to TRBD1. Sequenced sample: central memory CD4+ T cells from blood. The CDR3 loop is CASRRDRQETQYF. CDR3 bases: TGTGCCAGCAGAAGGGACAGGCAAGAGACCCAGTACTTC.